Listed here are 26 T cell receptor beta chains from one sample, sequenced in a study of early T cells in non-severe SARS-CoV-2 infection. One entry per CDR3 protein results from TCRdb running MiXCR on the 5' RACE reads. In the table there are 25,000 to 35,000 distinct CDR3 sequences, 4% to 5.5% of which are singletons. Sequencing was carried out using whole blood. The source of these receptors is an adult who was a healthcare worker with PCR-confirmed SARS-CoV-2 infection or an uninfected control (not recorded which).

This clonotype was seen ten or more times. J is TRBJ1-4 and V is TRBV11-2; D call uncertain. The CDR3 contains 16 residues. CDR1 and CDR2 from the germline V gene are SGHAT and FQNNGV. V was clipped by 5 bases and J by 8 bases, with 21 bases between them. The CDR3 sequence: CASSDHLSRRWEKLFF. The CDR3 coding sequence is TGTGCCAGCAGCGACCACCTGAGTAGGCGCTGGGAAAAACTGTTTTTT.

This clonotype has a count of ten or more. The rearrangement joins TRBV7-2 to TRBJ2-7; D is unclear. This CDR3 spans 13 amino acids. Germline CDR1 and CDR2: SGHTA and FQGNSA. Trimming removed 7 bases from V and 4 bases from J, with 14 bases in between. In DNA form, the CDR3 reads TGTGCCAGCATCCTGCCTAATTCGTACGAGCAGTACTTC. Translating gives CASILPNSYEQYF.

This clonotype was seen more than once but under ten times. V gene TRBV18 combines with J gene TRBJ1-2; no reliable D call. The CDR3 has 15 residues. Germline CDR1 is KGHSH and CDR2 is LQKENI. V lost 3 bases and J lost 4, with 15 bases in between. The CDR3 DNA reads TGTGCCAGCTCACCTCTTGACACCCCCCTCTATGGCTACACCTTC. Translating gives CASSPLDTPLYGYTF.

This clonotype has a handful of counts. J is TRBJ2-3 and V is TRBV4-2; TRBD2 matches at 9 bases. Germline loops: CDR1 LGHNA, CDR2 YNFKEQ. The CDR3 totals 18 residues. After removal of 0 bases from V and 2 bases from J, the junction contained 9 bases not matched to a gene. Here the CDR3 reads CASSQDITSGLNTDTQYF. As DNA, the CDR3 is TGTGCCAGCAGCCAAGATATAACTAGCGGGCTGAACACAGATACGCAGTATTTT.

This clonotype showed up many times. This CDR3 is CASSPGGGYEQYF. DNA of the CDR3: TGTGCCAGCAGCCCCGGGGGGGGCTACGAGCAGTACTTC. The V call is TRBV7-2, the J call TRBJ2-7; the match to TRBD2 covers 8 bases. Germline V gene sequence: CDR1 SGHTA, CDR2 FQGNSA. This CDR3 contains 13 residues. Unmatched junction bases numbered 3, after V lost 5 bases and J lost 3 bases. The full variable domain, its missing parts supplied by reference TRBV7-2 and TRBJ2-7, is GAGVSQSPSNKVTEKGKDVELRCDPISGHTALYWYRQSLGQGLEFLIYFQGNSAPDKSGLPSDRFSAERTGGSVSTLTIQRTQQEDSAVYLCASSPGGGYEQYFGPGTRLTVT.

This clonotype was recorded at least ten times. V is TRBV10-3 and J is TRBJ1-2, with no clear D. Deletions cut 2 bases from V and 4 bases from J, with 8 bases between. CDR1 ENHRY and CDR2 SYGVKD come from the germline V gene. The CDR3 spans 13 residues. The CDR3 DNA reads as TGTGCCATCAGTGAGCCACAGCGCTATGGCTACACCTTC. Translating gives CAISEPQRYGYTF.

This chain's CDR3 is CASSLGTSVLNEQYF. CDR3 bases: TGTGCCAGCAGCTTAGGGACTAGCGTACTCAACGAGCAGTACTTC. The chain couples TRBV11-2 to TRBJ2-7; 9 positions agree with TRBD2. The junction had 6 bases not matched to a gene; V was cut back by 1 base and J by 5 bases. The germline CDR1 and CDR2 sequences are SGHAT and FQNNGV. There are 15 residues in the CDR3.

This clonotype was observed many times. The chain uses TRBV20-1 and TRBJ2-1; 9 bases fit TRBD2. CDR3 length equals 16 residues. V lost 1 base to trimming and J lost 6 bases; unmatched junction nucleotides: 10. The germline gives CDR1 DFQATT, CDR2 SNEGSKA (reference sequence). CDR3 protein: CSARGPGAGGRNEQFF. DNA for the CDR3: TGCAGTGCTAGAGGTCCTGGAGCGGGGGGTCGCAATGAGCAGTTCTTC.

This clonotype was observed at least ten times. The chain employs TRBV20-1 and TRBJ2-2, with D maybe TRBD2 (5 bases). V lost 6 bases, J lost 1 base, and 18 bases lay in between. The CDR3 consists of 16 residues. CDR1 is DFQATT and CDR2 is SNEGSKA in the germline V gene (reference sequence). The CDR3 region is CSAKSMGGGNTGELFF. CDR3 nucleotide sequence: TGCAGTGCCAAGTCCATGGGCGGAGGGAACACCGGGGAGCTGTTTTTT.

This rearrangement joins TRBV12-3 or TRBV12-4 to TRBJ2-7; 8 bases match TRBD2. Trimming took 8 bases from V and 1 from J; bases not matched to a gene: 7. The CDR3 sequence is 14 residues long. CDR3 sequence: CASSVRGASYEQYF. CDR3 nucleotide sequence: TGTGCCAGCTCTGTGCGGGGGGCGTCCTACGAGCAGTACTTC.

Here the CDR3 DNA reads TGTGCCACCCGGGACAGGGCCAGCACAGATACGCAGTATTTT. It is translated as CATRDRASTDTQYF. The V and J genes are TRBV6-6 and TRBJ2-3, with 9 bases fitting TRBD1. V was pared by 10 bases and J by 0 bases, with 5 bases of the junction left unmatched. Germline V lookup: CDR1 MNHNY, CDR2 SVGAGI (reference sequence). CDR3 length equals 14 residues.

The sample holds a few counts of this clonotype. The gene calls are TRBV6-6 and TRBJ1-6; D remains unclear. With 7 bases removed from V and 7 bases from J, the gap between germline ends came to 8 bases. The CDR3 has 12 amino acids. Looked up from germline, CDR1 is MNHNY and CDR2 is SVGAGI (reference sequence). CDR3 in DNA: TGTGCCAGCACCTCCCGAAATTCACCCCTCCACTTT. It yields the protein CASTSRNSPLHF.

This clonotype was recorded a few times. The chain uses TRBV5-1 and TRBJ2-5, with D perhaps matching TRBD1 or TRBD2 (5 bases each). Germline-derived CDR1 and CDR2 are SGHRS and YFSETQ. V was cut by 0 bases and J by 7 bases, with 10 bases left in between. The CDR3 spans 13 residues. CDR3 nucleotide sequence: TGCGCCAGCAGCTTGGATCTTGGGGGGACCCAGTACTTC. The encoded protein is CASSLDLGGTQYF. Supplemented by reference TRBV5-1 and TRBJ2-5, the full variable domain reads KAGVTQTPRYLIKTRGQQVTLSCSPISGHRSVSWYQQTPGQGLQFLFEYFSETQRNKGNFPGRFSGRQFSNSRSEMNVSTLELGDSALYLCASSLDLGGTQYFGPGTRLLVL.

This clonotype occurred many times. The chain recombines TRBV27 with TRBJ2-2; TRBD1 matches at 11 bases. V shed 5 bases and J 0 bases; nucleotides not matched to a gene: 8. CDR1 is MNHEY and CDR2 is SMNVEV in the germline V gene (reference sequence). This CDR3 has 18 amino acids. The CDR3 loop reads CASSPGTGGQANTGELFF. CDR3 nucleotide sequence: TGTGCCAGCAGTCCCGGGACAGGGGGGCAAGCGAACACCGGGGAGCTGTTTTTT.

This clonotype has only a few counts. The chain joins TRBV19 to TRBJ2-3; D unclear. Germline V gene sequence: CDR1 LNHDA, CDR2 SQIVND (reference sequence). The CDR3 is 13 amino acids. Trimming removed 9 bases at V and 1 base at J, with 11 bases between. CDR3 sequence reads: CASRSQGTDTQYF. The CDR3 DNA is TGTGCCAGCCGCTCCCAGGGCACAGATACGCAGTATTTT.

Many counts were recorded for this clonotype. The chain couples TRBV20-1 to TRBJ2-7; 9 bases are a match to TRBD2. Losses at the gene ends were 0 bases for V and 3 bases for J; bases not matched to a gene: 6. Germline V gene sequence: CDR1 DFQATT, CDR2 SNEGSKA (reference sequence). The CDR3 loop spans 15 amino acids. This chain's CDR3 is CSARDERGAYYEQYF. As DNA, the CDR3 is TGCAGTGCTAGAGATGAGCGGGGGGCCTACTACGAGCAGTACTTC.

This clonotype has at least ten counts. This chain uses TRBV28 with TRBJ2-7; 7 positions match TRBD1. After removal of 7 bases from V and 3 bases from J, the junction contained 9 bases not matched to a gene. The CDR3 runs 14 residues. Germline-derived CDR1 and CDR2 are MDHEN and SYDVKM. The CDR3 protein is CASMEAQGSYEQYF. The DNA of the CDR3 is TGTGCCAGCATGGAAGCACAGGGGAGCTACGAGCAGTACTTC. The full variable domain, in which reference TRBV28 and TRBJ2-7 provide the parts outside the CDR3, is DVKVTQSSRYLVKRTGEKVFLECVQDMDHENMFWYRQDPGLGLRLIYFSYDVKMKEKGDIPEGYSVSREKKERFSLILESASTNQTSMYLCASMEAQGSYEQYFGPGTRLTVT.

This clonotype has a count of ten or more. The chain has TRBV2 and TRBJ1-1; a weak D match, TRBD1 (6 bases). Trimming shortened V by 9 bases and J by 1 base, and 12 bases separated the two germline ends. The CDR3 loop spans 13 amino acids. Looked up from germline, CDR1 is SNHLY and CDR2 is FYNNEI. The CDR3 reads CASLGQPNTEAFF. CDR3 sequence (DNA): TGTGCCAGTTTGGGACAACCGAACACTGAAGCTTTCTTT.

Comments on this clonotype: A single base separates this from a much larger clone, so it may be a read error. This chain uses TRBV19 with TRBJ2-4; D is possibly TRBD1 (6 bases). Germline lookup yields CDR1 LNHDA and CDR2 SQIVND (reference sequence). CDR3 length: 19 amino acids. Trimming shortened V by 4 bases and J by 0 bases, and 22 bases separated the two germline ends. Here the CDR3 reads CASSRVGRGRALAKNIQYF. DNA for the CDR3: TGTGCCAGTAGTAGGGTGGGCAGGGGCCGTGCCCTAGCCAAAAACATTCAGTACTTC.

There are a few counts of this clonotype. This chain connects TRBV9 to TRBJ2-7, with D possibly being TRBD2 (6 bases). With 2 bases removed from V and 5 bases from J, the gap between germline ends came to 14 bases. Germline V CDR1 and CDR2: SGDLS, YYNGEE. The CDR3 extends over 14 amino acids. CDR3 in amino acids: CASSVGGGINEQYF. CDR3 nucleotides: TGTGCCAGCAGCGTGGGAGGCGGGATCAACGAGCAGTACTTC.

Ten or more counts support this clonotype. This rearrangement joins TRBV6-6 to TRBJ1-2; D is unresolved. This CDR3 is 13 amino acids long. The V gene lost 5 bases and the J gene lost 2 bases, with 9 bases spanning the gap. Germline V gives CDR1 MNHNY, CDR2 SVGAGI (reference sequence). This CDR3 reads CASSQDPNYGYTF. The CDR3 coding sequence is TGTGCCAGCAGTCAGGACCCCAACTATGGCTACACCTTC.

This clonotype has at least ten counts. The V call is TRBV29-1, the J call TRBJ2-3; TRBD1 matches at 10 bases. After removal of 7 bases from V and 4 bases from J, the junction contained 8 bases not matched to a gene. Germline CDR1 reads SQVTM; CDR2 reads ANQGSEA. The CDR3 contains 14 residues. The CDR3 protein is CSGRTGQGPDTQYF. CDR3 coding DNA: TGCAGCGGAAGGACGGGACAGGGGCCAGATACGCAGTATTTT.

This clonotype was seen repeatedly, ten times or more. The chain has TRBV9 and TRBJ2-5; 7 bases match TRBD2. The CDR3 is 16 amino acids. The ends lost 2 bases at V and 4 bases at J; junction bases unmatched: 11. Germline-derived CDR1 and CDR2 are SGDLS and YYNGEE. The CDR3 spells CASSVSGGSPGETQYF. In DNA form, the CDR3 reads TGTGCCAGCAGCGTTTCGGGGGGATCCCCGGGAGAGACCCAGTACTTC.

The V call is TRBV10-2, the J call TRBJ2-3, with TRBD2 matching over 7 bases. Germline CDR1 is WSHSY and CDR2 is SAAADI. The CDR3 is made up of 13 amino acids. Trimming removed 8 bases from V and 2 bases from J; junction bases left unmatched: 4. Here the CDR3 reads CASQRDDTDTQYF. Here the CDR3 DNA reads TGCGCCAGCCAGCGGGACGACACAGATACGCAGTATTTT.

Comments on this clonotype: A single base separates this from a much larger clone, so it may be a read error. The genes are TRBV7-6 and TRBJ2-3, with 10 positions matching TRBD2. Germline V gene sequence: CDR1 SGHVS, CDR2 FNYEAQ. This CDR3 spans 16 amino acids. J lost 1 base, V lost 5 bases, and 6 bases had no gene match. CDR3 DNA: TGTGCCAGCAGCCCACTAGCGGGAAAACGCACAGATACGCAGTATTTT. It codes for CASSPLAGKRTDTQYF.

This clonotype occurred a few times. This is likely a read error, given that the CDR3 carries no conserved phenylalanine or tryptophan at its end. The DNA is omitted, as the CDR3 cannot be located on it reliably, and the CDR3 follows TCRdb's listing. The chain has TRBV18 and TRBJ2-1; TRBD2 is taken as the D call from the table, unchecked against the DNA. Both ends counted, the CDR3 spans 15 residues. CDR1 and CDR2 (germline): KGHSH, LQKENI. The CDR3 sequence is CASTNLHSFQGPLSI.